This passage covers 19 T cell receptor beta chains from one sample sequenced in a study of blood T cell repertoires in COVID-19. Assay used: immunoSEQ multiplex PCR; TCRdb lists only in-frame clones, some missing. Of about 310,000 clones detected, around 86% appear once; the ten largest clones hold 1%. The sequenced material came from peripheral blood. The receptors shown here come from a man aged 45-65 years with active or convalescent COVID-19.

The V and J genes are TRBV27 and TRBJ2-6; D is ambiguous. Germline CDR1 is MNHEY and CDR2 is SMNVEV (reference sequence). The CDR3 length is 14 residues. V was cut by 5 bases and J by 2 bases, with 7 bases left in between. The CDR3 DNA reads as TGTGCCAGCAGTCTAGAGACTGGGGCCAACGTCCTGACTTTC. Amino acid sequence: CASSLETGANVLTF.

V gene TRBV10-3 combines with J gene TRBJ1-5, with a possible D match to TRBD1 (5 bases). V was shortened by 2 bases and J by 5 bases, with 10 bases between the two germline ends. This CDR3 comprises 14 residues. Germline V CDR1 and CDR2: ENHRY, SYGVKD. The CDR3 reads CAISEQGFDQPQHF. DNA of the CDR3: TGTGCCATCAGTGAGCAGGGATTCGATCAGCCCCAGCATTTT.

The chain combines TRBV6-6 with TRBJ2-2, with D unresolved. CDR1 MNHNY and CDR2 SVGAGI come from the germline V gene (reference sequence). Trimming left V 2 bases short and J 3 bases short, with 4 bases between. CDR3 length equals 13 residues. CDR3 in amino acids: CASSYRDTGELFF. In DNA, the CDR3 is TGTGCCAGCAGTTACCGAGACACCGGGGAGCTGTTTTTT.

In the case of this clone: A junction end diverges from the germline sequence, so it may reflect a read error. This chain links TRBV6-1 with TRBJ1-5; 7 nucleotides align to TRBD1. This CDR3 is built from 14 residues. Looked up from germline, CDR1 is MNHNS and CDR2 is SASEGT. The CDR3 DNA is TGTGCCAGCAGGGAAGGGACAGAGAATCAGCCCCAGCATTTT. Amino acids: CASREGTENQPQHF.

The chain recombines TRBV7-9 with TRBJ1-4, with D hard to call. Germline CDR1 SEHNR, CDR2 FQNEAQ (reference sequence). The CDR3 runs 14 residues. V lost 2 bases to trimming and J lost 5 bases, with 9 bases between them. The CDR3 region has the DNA TGTGCCAGCAGCTTACGGCGCGGCAATGAAAAACTGTTTTTT. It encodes CASSLRRGNEKLFF.

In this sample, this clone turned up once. CDR3 DNA: TGTGCCAGCAGCCCTGGACAGGGGGCAAAGACTGAAGCTTTCTTT. Encoded protein: CASSPGQGAKTEAFF. This chain joins TRBV5-4 and TRBJ1-1, with 11 nucleotides matching TRBD1. This CDR3 region has 15 residues. V lost 4 bases to trimming and J lost 5 bases; unmatched junction nucleotides: 7. Germline V gene data show CDR1 as SGHNT and CDR2 as YYREEE (reference sequence).

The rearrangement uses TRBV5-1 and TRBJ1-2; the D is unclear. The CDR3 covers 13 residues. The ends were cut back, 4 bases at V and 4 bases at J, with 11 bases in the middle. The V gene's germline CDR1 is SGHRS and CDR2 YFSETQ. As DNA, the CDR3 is TGCGCCAGCAGCGACCCAGGAGGCTATGGCTACACCTTC. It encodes CASSDPGGYGYTF.

The CDR3 DNA sequence: TGTGCCAGCAGTTTATGGGCTAGCGGGGGGGCGGCTGGGGCCAACGTCCTGACTTTC. Its translation is CASSLWASGGAAGANVLTF. The V gene is TRBV27, the J gene TRBJ2-6, with TRBD2 matching over 12 bases. Germline CDR1 reads MNHEY; CDR2 reads SMNVEV (reference sequence). The CDR3 covers 19 residues. After removal of 1 base from V and 2 bases from J, the junction contained 6 bases not matched to a gene. The full variable domain, completed using reference TRBV27 and TRBJ2-6, is EAQVTQNPRYLITVTGKKLTVTCSQNMNHEYMSWYRQDPGLGLRQIYYSMNVEVTDKGDVPEGYKVSRKEKRNFPLILESPSPNQTSLYFCASSLWASGGAAGANVLTFGAGSRLTVL.

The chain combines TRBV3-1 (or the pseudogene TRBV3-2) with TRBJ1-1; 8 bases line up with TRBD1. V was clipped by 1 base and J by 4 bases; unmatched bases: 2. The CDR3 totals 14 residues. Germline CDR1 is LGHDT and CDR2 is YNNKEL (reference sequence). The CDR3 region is CASSQGTGSTEAFF. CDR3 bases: TGTGCCAGCAGCCAAGGGACAGGGAGCACTGAAGCTTTCTTT.

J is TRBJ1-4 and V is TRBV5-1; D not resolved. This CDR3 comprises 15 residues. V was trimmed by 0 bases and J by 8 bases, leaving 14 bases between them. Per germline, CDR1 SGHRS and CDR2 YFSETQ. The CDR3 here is CASSLADDPGEKLFF. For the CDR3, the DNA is TGCGCCAGCAGCTTGGCAGATGATCCGGGGGAAAAACTGTTTTTT. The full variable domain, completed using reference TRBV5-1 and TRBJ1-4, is KAGVTQTPRYLIKTRGQQVTLSCSPISGHRSVSWYQQTPGQGLQFLFEYFSETQRNKGNFPGRFSGRQFSNSRSEMNVSTLELGDSALYLCASSLADDPGEKLFFGSGTQLSVL.

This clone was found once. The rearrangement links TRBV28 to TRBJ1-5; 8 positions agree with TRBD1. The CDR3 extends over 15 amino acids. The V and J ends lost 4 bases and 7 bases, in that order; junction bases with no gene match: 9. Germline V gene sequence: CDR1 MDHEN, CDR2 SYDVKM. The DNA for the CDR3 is TGTGCCAGCAGTTCACCCGGGACAGGTTACCAGCCCCAGCATTTT. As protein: CASSSPGTGYQPQHF.

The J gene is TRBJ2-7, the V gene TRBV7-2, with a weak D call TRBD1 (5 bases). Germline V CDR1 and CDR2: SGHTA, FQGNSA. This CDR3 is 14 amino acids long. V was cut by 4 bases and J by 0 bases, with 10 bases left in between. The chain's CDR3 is CASSSQQDSYEQYF. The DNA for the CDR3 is TGTGCCAGCAGCTCACAACAGGACTCCTACGAGCAGTACTTC. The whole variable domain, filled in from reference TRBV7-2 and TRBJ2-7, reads GAGVSQSPSNKVTEKGKDVELRCDPISGHTALYWYRQSLGQGLEFLIYFQGNSAPDKSGLPSDRFSAERTGGSVSTLTIQRTQQEDSAVYLCASSSQQDSYEQYFGPGTRLTVT.

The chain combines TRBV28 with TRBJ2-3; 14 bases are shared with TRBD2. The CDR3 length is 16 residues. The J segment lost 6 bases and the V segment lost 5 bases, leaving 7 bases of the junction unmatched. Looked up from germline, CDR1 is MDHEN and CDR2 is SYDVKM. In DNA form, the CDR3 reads TGTGCCAGCAGTCCCGAGGGACTAGCGGGAGACGATACGCAGTATTTT. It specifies CASSPEGLAGDDTQYF.

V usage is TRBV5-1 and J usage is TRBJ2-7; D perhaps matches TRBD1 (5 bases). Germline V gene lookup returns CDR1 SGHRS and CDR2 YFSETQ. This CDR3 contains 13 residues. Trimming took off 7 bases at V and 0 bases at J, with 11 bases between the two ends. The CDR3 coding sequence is TGCGCCAGCGGCCCCGACAGCTCCTACGAGCAGTACTTC. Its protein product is CASGPDSSYEQYF.

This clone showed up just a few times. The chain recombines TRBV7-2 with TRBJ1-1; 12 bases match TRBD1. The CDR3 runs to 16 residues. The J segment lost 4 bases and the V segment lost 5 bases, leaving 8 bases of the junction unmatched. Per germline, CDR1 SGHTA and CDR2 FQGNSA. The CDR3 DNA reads TGTGCCAGCAGCCCCCGAGCGGGACAGGGGGCCACTGAAGCTTTCTTT. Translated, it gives CASSPRAGQGATEAFF.

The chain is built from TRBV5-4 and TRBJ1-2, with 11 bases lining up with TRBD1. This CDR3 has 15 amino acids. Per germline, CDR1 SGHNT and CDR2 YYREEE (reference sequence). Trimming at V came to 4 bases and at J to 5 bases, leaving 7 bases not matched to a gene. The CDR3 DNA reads TGTGCCAGCAGCCTAGGACAGGGGGCGGGATATGGCTACACCTTC. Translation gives CASSLGQGAGYGYTF.

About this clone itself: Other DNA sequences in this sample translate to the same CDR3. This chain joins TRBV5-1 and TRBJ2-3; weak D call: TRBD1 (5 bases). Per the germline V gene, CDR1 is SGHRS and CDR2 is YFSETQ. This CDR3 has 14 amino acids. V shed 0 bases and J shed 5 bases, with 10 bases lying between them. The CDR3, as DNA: TGCGCCAGCAGCTTGGAGGCAGGGAAAGATACGCAGTATTTT. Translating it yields CASSLEAGKDTQYF.

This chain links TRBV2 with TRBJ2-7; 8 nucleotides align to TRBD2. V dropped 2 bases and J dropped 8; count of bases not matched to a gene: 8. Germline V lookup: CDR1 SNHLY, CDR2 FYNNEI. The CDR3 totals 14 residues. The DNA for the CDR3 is TGTGCCAGCAGTGAAAGCGGGAGTAGCTCTCAGCAGTACTTC. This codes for CASSESGSSSQQYF.

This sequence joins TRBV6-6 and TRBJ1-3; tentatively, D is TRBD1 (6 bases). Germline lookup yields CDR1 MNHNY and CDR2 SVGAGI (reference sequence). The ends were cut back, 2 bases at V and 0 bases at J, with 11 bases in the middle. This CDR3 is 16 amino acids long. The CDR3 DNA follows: TGTGCCAGCAGTTACCTCGGGGACAACTCTGGAAACACCATATATTTT. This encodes CASSYLGDNSGNTIYF.